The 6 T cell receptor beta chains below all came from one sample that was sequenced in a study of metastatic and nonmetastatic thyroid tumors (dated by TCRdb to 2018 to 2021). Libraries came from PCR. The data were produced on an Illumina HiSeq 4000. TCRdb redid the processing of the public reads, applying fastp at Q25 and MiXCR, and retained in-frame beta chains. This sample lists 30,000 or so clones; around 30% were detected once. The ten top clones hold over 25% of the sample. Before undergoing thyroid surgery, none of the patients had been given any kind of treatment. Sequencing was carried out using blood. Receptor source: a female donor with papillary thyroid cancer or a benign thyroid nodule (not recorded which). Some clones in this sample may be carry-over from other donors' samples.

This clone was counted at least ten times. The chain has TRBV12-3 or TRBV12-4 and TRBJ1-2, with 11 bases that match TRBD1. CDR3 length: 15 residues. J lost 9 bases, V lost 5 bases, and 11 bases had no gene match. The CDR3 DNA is TGTGCCAGCAGTACCCAGAGGACAGGGGGCGAGAGCTACACCTTC. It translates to CASSTQRTGGESYTF.

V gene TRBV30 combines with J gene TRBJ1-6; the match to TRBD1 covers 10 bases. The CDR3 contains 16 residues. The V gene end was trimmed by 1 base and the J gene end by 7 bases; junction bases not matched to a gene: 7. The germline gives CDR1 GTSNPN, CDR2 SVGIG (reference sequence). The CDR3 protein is CAWSGDRGQENSPLHF. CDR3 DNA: TGTGCCTGGAGTGGGGACAGGGGACAGGAGAATTCACCCCTCCACTTT.

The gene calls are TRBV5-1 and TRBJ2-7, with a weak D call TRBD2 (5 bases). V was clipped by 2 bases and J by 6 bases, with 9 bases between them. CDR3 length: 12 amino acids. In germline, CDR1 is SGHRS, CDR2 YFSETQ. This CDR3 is CASSLYGSEQYF. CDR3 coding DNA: TGCGCCAGCAGCTTATATGGGAGCGAGCAGTACTTC.

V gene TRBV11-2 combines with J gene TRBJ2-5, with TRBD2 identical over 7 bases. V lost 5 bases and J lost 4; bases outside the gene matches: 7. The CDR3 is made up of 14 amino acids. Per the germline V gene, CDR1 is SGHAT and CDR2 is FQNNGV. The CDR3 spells CASSRLGGGETQYF. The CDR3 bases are TGTGCCAGCAGCCGCCTGGGGGGGGGAGAGACCCAGTACTTC.

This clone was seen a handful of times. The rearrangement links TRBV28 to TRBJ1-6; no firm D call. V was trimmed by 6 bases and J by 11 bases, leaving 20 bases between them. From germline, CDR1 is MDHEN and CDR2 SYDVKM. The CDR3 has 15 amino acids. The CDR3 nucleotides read TGTGCCAGCAGCTTACAAGACCAGGCCACGGCACCCCTCCACTTT. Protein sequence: CASSLQDQATAPLHF. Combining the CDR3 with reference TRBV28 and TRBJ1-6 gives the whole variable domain DVKVTQSSRYLVKRTGEKVFLECVQDMDHENMFWYRQDPGLGLRLIYFSYDVKMKEKGDIPEGYSVSREKKERFSLILESASTNQTSMYLCASSLQDQATAPLHFGNGTRLTVT.

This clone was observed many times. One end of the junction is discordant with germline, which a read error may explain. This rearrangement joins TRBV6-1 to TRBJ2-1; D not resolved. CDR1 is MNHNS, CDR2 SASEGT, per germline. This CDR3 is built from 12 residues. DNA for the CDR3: TGTGCCAGCAGGGAAGGGTTAAATGAGCAGTTCTTC. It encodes CASREGLNEQFF.